The 31 T cell receptor beta chains below come from one sample, sequenced in a study of T cells in Graves' hyperthyroidism and ophthalmopathy. TCR beta CDR3 regions were amplified from RNA. When the TCR CDR3 underwent first-round RT-PCR, the HTBI primer set was used. Each CDR3 protein is one row after TCRdb ran MiXCR on the multiplex PCR reads. The sample includes approximately 610,000 distinct CDR3 sequences, around 15% of them seen just once. Sequenced input: blood. Receptor source: a woman aged 40 to 49 with Graves' ophthalmopathy.

This clonotype was observed at least ten times. The rearrangement uses TRBV5-1 and TRBJ1-1; D call uncertain. V was shortened by 0 bases and J by 2 bases, with 8 bases between the two germline ends. This CDR3 has 14 residues. Germline V lookup: CDR1 SGHRS, CDR2 YFSETQ. CDR3: CASSLESGNTEAFF. CDR3 coding DNA: TGCGCCAGCAGCTTGGAGTCGGGTAACACTGAAGCTTTCTTT.

This chain connects TRBV19 to TRBJ2-7; D might be TRBD1 or TRBD2, each matching 5 bases. CDR1 is LNHDA, CDR2 SQIVND, per germline (reference sequence). CDR3 length: 15 residues. Trimming cost V 4 bases and J 4 bases, with 17 bases left between them. The CDR3 sequence is CASSTRDGVEYEQYF. The CDR3 nucleotides read TGTGCCAGTAGTACCCGGGACGGCGTTGAGTACGAGCAGTACTTC. Combining the CDR3 with reference TRBV19 and TRBJ2-7 gives the whole variable domain DGGITQSPKYLFRKEGQNVTLSCEQNLNHDAMYWYRQDPGQGLRLIYYSQIVNDFQKGDIAEGYSVSREKKESFPLTVTSAQKNPTAFYLCASSTRDGVEYEQYFGPGTRLTVT.

This clonotype was seen ten or more times. The rearrangement links TRBV20-1 to TRBJ2-5, with TRBD2 identical over 8 bases. This CDR3 is built from 15 residues. Germline V gives CDR1 DFQATT, CDR2 SNEGSKA (reference sequence). J gave up 4 bases and V 3 bases, and 10 bases lay outside the gene matches. CDR3 sequence reads: CSARSPSGRGETQYF. In DNA, the CDR3 is TGCAGTGCTAGGTCCCCCAGCGGGAGAGGAGAGACCCAGTACTTC.

This clonotype was recorded at least ten times. The rearrangement joins TRBV28 to TRBJ1-1; a weak D match, TRBD1 (5 bases). CDR1 MDHEN and CDR2 SYDVKM come from the germline V gene. Trimming stripped 5 bases from V and 8 bases from J, with 12 bases between. This CDR3 has 12 residues. Here the CDR3 reads CASSLRVAEAFF. CDR3 DNA: TGTGCCAGCAGTCTCAGGGTCGCCGAAGCTTTCTTT.

A few counts support this clonotype. V and J are TRBV30 and TRBJ2-2, with TRBD2 as a possible D gene (6 bases). The CDR3 loop spans 15 amino acids. Germline values: CDR1 GTSNPN, CDR2 SVGIG (reference sequence). V was clipped by 5 bases and J by 5 bases, with 18 bases between them. Here the CDR3 reads CAWAPRRGRTGELFF. The DNA for the CDR3 is TGTGCCTGGGCCCCCCGACGGGGGAGAACCGGGGAGCTGTTTTTT.

This clonotype was seen more than once but under ten times. The rearrangement joins TRBV12-3 or TRBV12-4 to TRBJ2-4, with TRBD1 matching 11 bases. The CDR3 length is 15 residues. V dropped 6 bases and J dropped 7; count of bases not matched to a gene: 8. CDR3: CASSRTGGEGNIQYF. CDR3 nucleotide sequence: TGTGCCAGCAGCCGGACAGGGGGCGAGGGGAACATTCAGTACTTC.

This clonotype appeared many times. The chain combines TRBV7-2 with TRBJ2-5; D is uncertain. Germline CDR1 reads SGHTA; CDR2 reads FQGNSA. V dropped 5 bases and J dropped 5 bases, with 9 bases sitting between them. The CDR3 is 12 residues long. CDR3 DNA: TGTGCCAGCAGCCAAACACAGGAGACCCAGTACTTC. It codes for CASSQTQETQYF.

The table lists this clonotype with many counts. This chain joins TRBV6-2 or TRBV6-3 and TRBJ1-5; D possibly corresponds to TRBD1 (5 bases). V was clipped by 7 bases and J by 6 bases, with 19 bases between them. The CDR3 has 15 residues. The germline gives CDR1 MNHEY, CDR2 SVGEGT. DNA for the CDR3: TGTGCCAGCAACCCAGGGACTAGGGGAGGTCAGCCCCAGCATTTT. Protein product: CASNPGTRGGQPQHF.

This clonotype has at least ten counts. The gene calls are TRBV4-2 and TRBJ1-2, with D perhaps matching TRBD1 (5 bases). With 4 bases removed from V and 0 bases from J, the gap between germline ends came to 12 bases. Per germline, CDR1 LGHNA and CDR2 YNFKEQ. CDR3 length equals 15 residues. The CDR3 protein is CASSPAGTANYGYTF. CDR3 nucleotide sequence: TGTGCCAGCAGCCCAGCGGGGACTGCTAACTATGGCTACACCTTC.

This clonotype appeared many times. The rearrangement links TRBV11-2 to TRBJ1-1; D possibly corresponds to TRBD1 (5 bases). With 5 bases removed from V and 12 bases from J, the gap between germline ends came to 22 bases. Looked up from germline, CDR1 is SGHAT and CDR2 is FQNNGV. The CDR3 runs to 14 residues. The CDR3 DNA follows: TGTGCCAGCAGCCCGAAGACGGAGGGACTGAAAACTTTCTTT. Translated, it gives CASSPKTEGLKTFF. The full variable domain, its missing parts supplied by reference TRBV11-2 and TRBJ1-1, is EAGVAQSPRYKIIEKRQSVAFWCNPISGHATLYWYQQILGQGPKLLIQFQNNGVVDDSQLPKDRFSAERLKGVDSTLKIQPAKLEDSAVYLCASSPKTEGLKTFFGQGTRLTVV.

V is TRBV4-2 and J is TRBJ2-5; 10 bases are shared with TRBD2. J gave up 3 bases and V 0 bases, and 7 bases lay outside the gene matches. The CDR3 runs 17 residues. The germline V gene encodes CDR1 LGHNA and CDR2 YNFKEQ. The CDR3 nucleotides are TGTGCCAGCAGCCAAGAAACTAGCGGGAACGGGAAAGAGACCCAGTACTTC. Protein sequence: CASSQETSGNGKETQYF.

In regard to this clonotype: This could be a read error, since a much larger clone is one nucleotide away. The chain uses TRBV11-2 and TRBJ2-5; TRBD1 or TRBD2 may be the D gene (6 bases each). This CDR3 contains 14 residues. The germline CDR1 and CDR2 sequences are SGHAT and FQNNGV. CDR3 sequence reads: CPSSLGGSRATQYF. The CDR3 DNA reads TGTCCCAGCAGCTTAGGGGGGAGTCGCGCGACCCAGTACTTC.

The sample holds many counts of this clonotype. The chain joins TRBV10-3 to TRBJ1-1; perhaps TRBD1 as D (6 bases). This CDR3 has 13 amino acids. Per germline, CDR1 ENHRY and CDR2 SYGVKD. Trimming shortened V by 6 bases and J by 3 bases, and 11 bases separated the two germline ends. CDR3 bases: TGTGCCATCAGCAGGGGCGTGGACACTGAAGCTTTCTTT. This translates into CAISRGVDTEAFF.

The CDR3 region has the DNA TGTGCCAGCAGTCCCTCCTCCCGGTGGGGGCCCCAGCATTTT. Translation gives CASSPSSRWGPQHF. The rearrangement joins TRBV6-2 or TRBV6-3 to TRBJ1-5, with no clear D. Germline CDR1 MNHEY, CDR2 SVGEGT. The V gene lost 5 bases and the J gene lost 9 bases, with 17 bases spanning the gap. The CDR3 is 14 residues long.

Turning to this clonotype: Relative to the germline gene, one junction end is altered; a read error may explain this. The V gene is TRBV7-2, the J gene TRBJ1-1; D call uncertain. Looked up from germline, CDR1 is SGHTA and CDR2 is FQGNSA. CDR3 size: 11 residues. The CDR3 reads CASSLNGPAQF. The DNA for the CDR3 is TGTGCCAGCAGCTTAAACGGCCCCGCTCAGTTT.

This clonotype was seen a few times. V usage is TRBV24-1 and J usage is TRBJ2-6, with D uncertain. CDR3 length: 18 residues. Trimming pared 3 bases from V and 0 bases from J, leaving 14 bases between. Germline CDR1 KGHDR, CDR2 SFDVKD. CDR3 protein: CATSDVRTPSSGANVLTF. CDR3 sequence (DNA): TGTGCCACCAGTGATGTGAGGACCCCGAGCTCTGGGGCCAACGTCCTGACTTTC.

V usage is TRBV6-2 or TRBV6-3 and J usage is TRBJ2-7; 8 bases align to TRBD2. Germline assignment: CDR1 MNHEY and CDR2 SVGEGT. J lost 4 bases, V lost 7 bases, and 9 bases had no gene match. The CDR3 loop spans 14 amino acids. The CDR3: CASTPAGLVYEQYF. The CDR3 DNA reads as TGTGCCAGCACCCCCGCGGGACTAGTTTACGAGCAGTACTTC.

In this sample, this clonotype turned up many times. The chain recombines TRBV28 with TRBJ2-7; D not resolved. The CDR3 has 14 residues. Trimming cost V 6 bases and J 0 bases, with 12 bases left between them. The germline V gene encodes CDR1 MDHEN and CDR2 SYDVKM. For the CDR3, the DNA is TGTGCCAGCAGCTACGGGCCCCCCTCCTACGAGCAGTACTTC. Amino acids: CASSYGPPSYEQYF. The full variable domain, completed using reference TRBV28 and TRBJ2-7, is DVKVTQSSRYLVKRTGEKVFLECVQDMDHENMFWYRQDPGLGLRLIYFSYDVKMKEKGDIPEGYSVSREKKERFSLILESASTNQTSMYLCASSYGPPSYEQYFGPGTRLTVT.

This clonotype showed up many times. CDR3 residues: CASSTSSGNTIYF. The CDR3 DNA follows: TGTGCCAGCAGTACGAGCTCTGGAAACACCATATATTTT. V is TRBV6-2 or TRBV6-3 and J is TRBJ1-3; D unclear. V was pared by 5 bases and J by 0 bases, with 5 bases between. Per the germline V gene, CDR1 is MNHEY and CDR2 is SVGEGT. CDR3 size: 13 residues.

This clonotype was counted at least ten times. Germline is not matched at one junction end, which may reflect a read error. The chain recombines TRBV5-1 with TRBJ2-7; 10 bases line up with TRBD1. This CDR3 spans 15 amino acids. CDR1 SGHRS and CDR2 YFSETQ come from the germline V gene. The chain's CDR3 is CASSLAGTGVYEQYF. Here the CDR3 DNA reads TGTGCCAGCAGCTTAGCGGGGACAGGGGTCTACGAGCAGTACTTC.

The V and J genes are TRBV6-1 and TRBJ1-6; D possibly corresponds to TRBD1 (5 bases). Deletions cut 4 bases from V and 8 bases from J, with 12 bases between. The CDR3 runs to 14 residues. The germline V gene has CDR1 MNHNS and CDR2 SASEGT. The CDR3 nucleotides read TGTGCCAGCAGTGTCGTCCAGGGTGATTCACCCCTCCACTTT. Residues: CASSVVQGDSPLHF.

CDR3 amino acids: CASSVVGQGQETQYF. CDR3 nucleotides: TGTGCCAGCAGCGTGGTGGGACAGGGGCAAGAGACCCAGTACTTC. V and J are TRBV9 and TRBJ2-5, with 10 bases lining up with TRBD1. Trimming took 2 bases from V and 2 from J; bases not matched to a gene: 3. The CDR3 sequence is 15 residues long. Per the germline V gene, CDR1 is SGDLS and CDR2 is YYNGEE.

As DNA, the CDR3 is TGTGCCATCCGCGGGACAGGGGGCAGAGAGACCCAGTACTTC. Its translation is CAIRGTGGRETQYF. The chain couples TRBV28 to TRBJ2-5; 12 nucleotides line up with TRBD1. The CDR3 contains 14 residues. Per germline, CDR1 MDHEN and CDR2 SYDVKM. After removal of 10 bases from V and 4 bases from J, the junction contained 7 bases not matched to a gene.

In its sample, this clonotype was seen many times. V usage is TRBV9 and J usage is TRBJ2-4; weak D call: TRBD2 (6 bases). Germline V gene sequence: CDR1 SGDLS, CDR2 YYNGEE. The CDR3 totals 12 residues. Between the trimmed V and J ends, which lost 5 bases and 8 bases, there was a span of 11 bases. CDR3 nucleotide sequence: TGTGCCAGCAGGAAGAGGGAGGACATTCAGTACTTC. Protein product: CASRKREDIQYF.

The rearrangement links TRBV5-8 to TRBJ2-4, with TRBD1 identical over 7 bases. The CDR3 sequence is 13 residues long. Germline trimming cut 5 bases from V and 8 bases from J; bases unmatched to any gene: 7. The V gene's germline CDR1 is SGHTS and CDR2 YDEGEE. The CDR3 region has the DNA TGTGCCAGCAGTCGGGACAGTTGGGACATTCAGTACTTC. Encoded protein: CASSRDSWDIQYF.

This clonotype was counted many times. This rearrangement joins TRBV2 to TRBJ1-1; a possible D gene is TRBD1 (5 bases). V gave up 6 bases and J gave up 11 bases, with 13 bases separating them. The germline CDR1 and CDR2 sequences are SNHLY and FYNNEI. The CDR3 sequence is 11 residues long. CDR3 sequence reads: CASSAQVSAFF. The CDR3 nucleotides read TGTGCCAGCAGCGCACAGGTTTCGGCTTTCTTT.

This clonotype was seen a handful of times. This chain uses TRBV5-1 with TRBJ2-5, with TRBD2 matching over 8 bases. J gave up 0 bases and V 0 bases, and 7 bases lay outside the gene matches. The CDR3 runs 17 residues. The germline V gene encodes CDR1 SGHRS and CDR2 YFSETQ. Here the CDR3 DNA reads TGCGCCAGCAGCTTGGGGATCGGCGGGGGGTACCAAGAGACCCAGTACTTC. This encodes CASSLGIGGGYQETQYF.

This clonotype was detected ten times or more. The chain links TRBV28 to TRBJ1-1; 9 bases match TRBD1. Germline CDR1 and CDR2: MDHEN and SYDVKM. This CDR3 region has 16 residues. Germline trimming cut 6 bases from V and 6 bases from J; bases unmatched to any gene: 14. The CDR3 is CASRAQGARGRAEAFF. The CDR3 region has the DNA TGTGCCAGCAGAGCACAGGGGGCGCGAGGTAGAGCTGAAGCTTTCTTT.

The sample holds many counts of this clonotype. This sequence joins TRBV28 and TRBJ2-7; 9 bases agree with TRBD2. CDR1 and CDR2 (germline): MDHEN, SYDVKM. CDR3 length: 15 amino acids. With V trimmed by 5 bases and J by 1 base, 6 bases remained unmatched. The CDR3: CASSPFAGGSYEQYF. As DNA, the CDR3 is TGTGCCAGCAGTCCCTTTGCGGGAGGGTCCTACGAGCAGTACTTC. Full variable domain (rest looked up from reference TRBV28 and TRBJ2-7): DVKVTQSSRYLVKRTGEKVFLECVQDMDHENMFWYRQDPGLGLRLIYFSYDVKMKEKGDIPEGYSVSREKKERFSLILESASTNQTSMYLCASSPFAGGSYEQYFGPGTRLTVT.

DNA of the CDR3: TGTGCCAGCAGTTTTGGACAGGGGGGCCAGTACTTC. Translated, it gives CASSFGQGGQYF. This chain connects TRBV12-3 or TRBV12-4 to TRBJ2-5, with 10 bases matching TRBD1. J was trimmed by 10 bases and V by 3 bases; bases with no gene match: 2. This CDR3 is 12 amino acids long.

This chain links TRBV5-1 with TRBJ1-1, with 7 bases matching TRBD1. Germline assignment: CDR1 SGHRS and CDR2 YFSETQ. The V and J ends lost 4 bases and 5 bases, in that order; junction bases with no gene match: 8. The CDR3 spans 14 residues. The CDR3 is CASSGRQGGTEAFF. The CDR3 DNA reads TGCGCCAGCAGCGGGCGACAGGGAGGGACTGAAGCTTTCTTT.